One sample yielded the 17 T cell receptor beta chains listed below, sequenced in a study of blood T cell repertoires in COVID-19. TCRdb's copy holds only in-frame clones and misses some; the assay was immunoSEQ multiplex PCR. The data show 240,000 or so clones, 82% seen once. The sequencing sample was made of peripheral blood. The receptor source for this set is a woman in her sixties with active or convalescent COVID-19.

The V and J genes are TRBV7-9 and TRBJ2-7; 8 bases agree with TRBD1. V shed 4 bases and J 5 bases; nucleotides not matched to a gene: 10. Germline V gives CDR1 SEHNR, CDR2 FQNEAQ (reference sequence). The CDR3 covers 15 residues. This CDR3 reads CASSSGDRRLNEQYF. CDR3 DNA: TGTGCCAGCAGCTCGGGGGACAGGCGATTGAACGAGCAGTACTTC.

The chain links TRBV3-1 (or the pseudogene TRBV3-2) to TRBJ2-1; possibly TRBD2 for D (7 bases). Germline V CDR1 and CDR2: LGHDT, YNNKEL (reference sequence). This CDR3 comprises 17 residues. Trimming left V 2 bases short and J 2 bases short, with 16 bases between. CDR3 in amino acids: CASSQPKGGATYNEQFF. As DNA, the CDR3 is TGTGCCAGCAGCCAACCTAAGGGGGGGGCCACCTACAATGAGCAGTTCTTC.

The chain carries TRBV4-1 and TRBJ2-7; D uncertain. The CDR3 covers 15 residues. Trimming stripped 4 bases from V and 1 base from J, with 14 bases between. Germline V gene sequence: CDR1 MGHRA, CDR2 YSYEKL. The CDR3 region is CASSRQDSPSYEQYF. Written as DNA, the CDR3 is TGCGCCAGCAGCCGCCAGGATTCCCCGTCCTACGAGCAGTACTTC.

The CDR3 DNA reads TGTGCCATCAGTGAGTCAAAGTACGAGGGTAGAGCCAAAAACATTCAGTACTTC. It codes for CAISESKYEGRAKNIQYF. This chain joins TRBV10-3 and TRBJ2-4; possibly TRBD2 for D (5 bases). Trimming took 0 bases from V and 0 from J, leaving 15 bases between them. CDR3 length equals 18 residues. Germline V gene lookup returns CDR1 ENHRY and CDR2 SYGVKD.

The chain joins TRBV2 to TRBJ1-5; D not resolved. The CDR3 contains 14 residues. V lost 2 bases to trimming and J lost 3 bases, with 8 bases between them. Germline V gene sequence: CDR1 SNHLY, CDR2 FYNNEI. The CDR3 sequence is CASSERRLNQPQHF. The CDR3 nucleotides read TGTGCCAGCAGTGAACGCAGGCTCAATCAGCCCCAGCATTTT.

V and J are TRBV9 and TRBJ1-4; 8 bases align to TRBD1. The junction had 8 bases not matched to a gene; V was cut back by 3 bases and J by 4 bases. Per germline, CDR1 SGDLS and CDR2 YYNGEE. The CDR3 has 16 amino acids. CDR3 coding DNA: TGTGCCAGCAGCGCCCAGACAGGGGCGTTTAATGAAAAACTGTTTTTT. Its translation is CASSAQTGAFNEKLFF.

V gene TRBV5-7 combines with J gene TRBJ1-3, with 7 bases fitting TRBD1. Being an ORF, TRBV5-7 has a function that is uncertain. The CDR3 spans 13 residues. Trimming took 2 bases from V and 9 from J; bases not matched to a gene: 5. The CDR3, as DNA: TGTGCCAGCAGCTTTGGGACAGTAGGCACCATATATTTT. Translated: CASSFGTVGTIYF.

V is TRBV6-2 or TRBV6-3 and J is TRBJ1-1; 8 bases are a match to TRBD1. The length of the CDR3 is 14 residues. Germline-derived CDR1 and CDR2 are MNHEY and SVGEGT. V lost 5 bases and J lost 3; bases outside the gene matches: 5. CDR3 sequence: CASSPQGADTEAFF. CDR3 DNA sequence: TGTGCCAGCAGTCCCCAGGGGGCGGACACTGAAGCTTTCTTT.

J is TRBJ1-2 and V is TRBV2, with a tentative D call TRBD1 (5 bases). The CDR3 consists of 13 residues. Trimming took off 3 bases at V and 8 bases at J, with 13 bases between the two ends. Germline loops: CDR1 SNHLY, CDR2 FYNNEI. Written as DNA, the CDR3 is TGTGCCAGCAGTGACTGGGGGGTCAAGGGCTACACCTTC. This encodes CASSDWGVKGYTF.

The chain is built from TRBV5-4 and TRBJ2-7; 8 bases line up with TRBD2. The germline V gene has CDR1 SGHNT and CDR2 YYREEE (reference sequence). CDR3 length equals 16 residues. V was clipped by 4 bases and J by 5 bases; unmatched bases: 14. In DNA, the CDR3 is TGTGCCAGCAGCCGCCTTTCGGGGGGGCCTTTCGACGAGCAGTACTTC. It codes for CASSRLSGGPFDEQYF.

This sequence joins TRBV9 and TRBJ2-2; 14 positions agree with TRBD2. The CDR3 runs to 16 residues. CDR1 and CDR2 from the germline V gene are SGDLS and YYNGEE. V lost 4 bases, J lost 8 bases, and 7 bases stayed unmatched. CDR3 DNA sequence: TGTGCCAGCAGCTCCTCGGGACTAGCGGGAGTGGGGGAGCTGTTTTTT. This translates into CASSSSGLAGVGELFF.

V is TRBV27 and J is TRBJ1-2; 8 bases map to TRBD1. CDR1 and CDR2 (germline): MNHEY, SMNVEV (reference sequence). Unmatched junction bases numbered 6, after V lost 5 bases and J lost 1 base. This CDR3 comprises 15 residues. The CDR3 region is CASSPGTGLNYGYTF. DNA for the CDR3: TGTGCCAGCAGTCCAGGGACAGGTCTTAACTATGGCTACACCTTC.

The chain combines TRBV9 with TRBJ2-3, with TRBD2 matching 9 bases. Germline CDR1 SGDLS, CDR2 YYNGEE. The junction had 8 bases not matched to a gene; V was cut back by 6 bases and J by 0 bases. The CDR3 loop spans 16 amino acids. The CDR3 protein is CASTTRGGTSTDTQYF. CDR3 sequence (DNA): TGTGCCAGCACCACGCGGGGGGGAACTAGCACAGATACGCAGTATTTT. Filled out from reference TRBV9 and TRBJ2-3, the complete variable domain reads DSGVTQTPKHLITATGQRVTLRCSPRSGDLSVYWYQQSLDQGLQFLIQYYNGEERAKGNILERFSAQQFPDLHSELNLSSLELGDSALYFCASTTRGGTSTDTQYFGPGTRLTVL.

The chain couples TRBV7-8 to TRBJ2-3; a weak D match, TRBD2 (6 bases). The CDR3 sequence is 12 residues long. The V end lost 5 bases, the J end lost 15 bases, and 18 bases lay between the germline ends. Germline loops: CDR1 SGHVS, CDR2 FQNEAQ. The chain's CDR3 is CASSPPIGGSYF. In nucleotides, the CDR3 is TGTGCCAGCAGCCCCCCGATCGGGGGTAGTTATTTT.

J is TRBJ2-5 and V is TRBV5-1, with TRBD1 matching 7 bases. V lost 4 bases to trimming and J lost 4 bases; unmatched junction nucleotides: 10. The CDR3 loop spans 15 amino acids. Germline CDR1 SGHRS, CDR2 YFSETQ. The CDR3 coding sequence is TGCGCCAGCAGCCCCGAAAGGGGGCGAGGAGAGACCCAGTACTTC. This gives the protein CASSPERGRGETQYF.

This chain connects TRBV6-5 to TRBJ2-2; D possibly corresponds to TRBD1 (5 bases). The CDR3 is made up of 15 amino acids. CDR1 and CDR2 (germline): MNHEY, SVGAGI. V was pared by 2 bases and J by 6 bases, with 13 bases between. The CDR3 DNA sequence: TGTGCCAGCAGTTACGGGGCAGGCGTGGCCGGGGAGCTGTTTTTT. This encodes CASSYGAGVAGELFF.

This sequence joins TRBV18 and TRBJ1-2; D is undetermined. Germline CDR1 reads KGHSH; CDR2 reads LQKENI. V gave up 3 bases and J gave up 5 bases, with 10 bases separating them. This CDR3 has 13 amino acids. The chain's CDR3 is CASSPEGLYGYTF. The DNA for the CDR3 is TGTGCCAGCTCACCCGAGGGCCTATATGGCTACACCTTC.